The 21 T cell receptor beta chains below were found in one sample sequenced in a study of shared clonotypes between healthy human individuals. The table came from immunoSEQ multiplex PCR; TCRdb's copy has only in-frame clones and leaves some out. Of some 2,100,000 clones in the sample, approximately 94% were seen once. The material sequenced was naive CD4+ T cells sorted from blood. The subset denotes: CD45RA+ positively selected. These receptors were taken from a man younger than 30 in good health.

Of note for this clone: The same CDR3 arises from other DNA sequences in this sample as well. Here the CDR3 reads CSVRTGETQYF. The CDR3 region has the DNA TGCAGCGTTAGGACAGGAGAGACCCAGTACTTC. The chain couples TRBV29-1 to TRBJ2-5, with 7 bases lining up with TRBD1. Trimming at V came to 5 bases and at J to 4 bases, leaving 1 base not matched to a gene. Germline loops: CDR1 SQVTM, CDR2 ANQGSEA. This CDR3 contains 11 residues.

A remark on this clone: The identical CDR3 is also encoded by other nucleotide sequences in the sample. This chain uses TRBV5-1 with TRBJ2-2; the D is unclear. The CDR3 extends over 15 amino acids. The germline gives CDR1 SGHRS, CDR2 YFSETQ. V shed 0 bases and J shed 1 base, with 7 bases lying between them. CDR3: CASSLGPGNTGELFF. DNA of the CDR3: TGCGCCAGCAGCTTGGGGCCAGGGAACACCGGGGAGCTGTTTTTT.

The CDR3 DNA is TGTGCCAGCAAATCCGTTAGTTACTATGGCTACACCTTC. This encodes CASKSVSYYGYTF. The chain carries TRBV2 and TRBJ1-2; D call uncertain. Trimming stripped 7 bases from V and 3 bases from J, with 12 bases between. Germline V gene sequence: CDR1 SNHLY, CDR2 FYNNEI. The CDR3 has 13 amino acids.

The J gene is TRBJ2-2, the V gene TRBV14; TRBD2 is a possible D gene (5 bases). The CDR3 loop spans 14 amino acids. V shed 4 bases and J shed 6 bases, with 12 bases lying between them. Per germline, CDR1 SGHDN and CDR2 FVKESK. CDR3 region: CASSPMGGPGELFF. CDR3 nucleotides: TGTGCCAGCAGCCCAATGGGCGGGCCCGGGGAGCTGTTTTTT.

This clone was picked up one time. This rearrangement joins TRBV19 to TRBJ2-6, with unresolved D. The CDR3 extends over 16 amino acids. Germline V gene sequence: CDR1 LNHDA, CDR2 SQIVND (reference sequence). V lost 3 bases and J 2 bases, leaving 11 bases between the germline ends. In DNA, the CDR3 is TGTGCCAGTAGTATTTTCCGCAGGACTGGGGCCAACGTCCTGACTTTC. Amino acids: CASSIFRRTGANVLTF.

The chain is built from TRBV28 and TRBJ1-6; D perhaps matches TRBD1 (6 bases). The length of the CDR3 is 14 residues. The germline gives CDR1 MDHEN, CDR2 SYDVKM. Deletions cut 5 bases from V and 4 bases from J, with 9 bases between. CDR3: CASSQQGYNSPLHF. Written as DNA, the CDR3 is TGTGCCAGCAGTCAACAGGGTTATAATTCACCCCTCCACTTT. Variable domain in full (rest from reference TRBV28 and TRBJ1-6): DVKVTQSSRYLVKRTGEKVFLECVQDMDHENMFWYRQDPGLGLRLIYFSYDVKMKEKGDIPEGYSVSREKKERFSLILESASTNQTSMYLCASSQQGYNSPLHFGNGTRLTVT.

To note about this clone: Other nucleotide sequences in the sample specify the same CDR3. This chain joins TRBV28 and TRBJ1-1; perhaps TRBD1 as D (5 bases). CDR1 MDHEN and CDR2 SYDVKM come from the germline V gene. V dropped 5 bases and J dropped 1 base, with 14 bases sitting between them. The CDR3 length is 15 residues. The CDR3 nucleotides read TGTGCCAGCAGTCGCGGAGACAGAGGGAACACTGAAGCTTTCTTT. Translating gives CASSRGDRGNTEAFF.

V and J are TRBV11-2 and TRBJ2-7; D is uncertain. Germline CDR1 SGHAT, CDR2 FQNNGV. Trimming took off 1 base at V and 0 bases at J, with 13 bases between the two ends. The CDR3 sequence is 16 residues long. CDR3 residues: CASSLAFRDSSYEQYF. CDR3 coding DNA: TGTGCCAGCAGCTTAGCCTTTAGGGATTCCTCCTACGAGCAGTACTTC.

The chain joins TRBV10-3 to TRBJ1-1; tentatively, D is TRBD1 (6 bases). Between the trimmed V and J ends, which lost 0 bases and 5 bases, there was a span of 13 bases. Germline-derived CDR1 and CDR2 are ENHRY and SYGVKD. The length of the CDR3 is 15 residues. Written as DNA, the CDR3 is TGTGCCATCAGTGAGTCGGGCAGGGGAAGGACTGAAGCTTTCTTT. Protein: CAISESGRGRTEAFF.

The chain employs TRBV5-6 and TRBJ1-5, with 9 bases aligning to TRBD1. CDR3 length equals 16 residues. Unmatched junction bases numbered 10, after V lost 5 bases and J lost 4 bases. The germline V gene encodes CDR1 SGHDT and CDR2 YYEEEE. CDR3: CASSNRDRDVNQPQHF. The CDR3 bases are TGTGCCAGCAGTAACCGGGACAGGGATGTAAATCAGCCCCAGCATTTT.

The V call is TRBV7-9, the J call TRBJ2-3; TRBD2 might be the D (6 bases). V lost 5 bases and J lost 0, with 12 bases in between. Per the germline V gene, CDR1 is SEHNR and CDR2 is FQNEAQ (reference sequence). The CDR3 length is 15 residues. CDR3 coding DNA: TGTGCCAGCAGCCCTGGGAGGAAAAGCACAGATACGCAGTATTTT. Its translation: CASSPGRKSTDTQYF.

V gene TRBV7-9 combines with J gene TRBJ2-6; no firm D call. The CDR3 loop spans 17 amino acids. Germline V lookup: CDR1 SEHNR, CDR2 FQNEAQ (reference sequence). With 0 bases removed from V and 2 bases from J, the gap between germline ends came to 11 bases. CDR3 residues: CASSLAVSQAGANVLTF. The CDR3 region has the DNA TGTGCCAGCAGCTTAGCAGTGTCCCAGGCTGGGGCCAACGTCCTGACTTTC.

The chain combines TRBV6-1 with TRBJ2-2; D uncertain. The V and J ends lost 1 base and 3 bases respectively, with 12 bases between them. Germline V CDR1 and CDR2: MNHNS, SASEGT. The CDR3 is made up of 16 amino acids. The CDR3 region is CASSEGGQVYTGELFF. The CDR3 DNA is TGTGCCAGCAGTGAAGGGGGTCAGGTTTACACCGGGGAGCTGTTTTTT.

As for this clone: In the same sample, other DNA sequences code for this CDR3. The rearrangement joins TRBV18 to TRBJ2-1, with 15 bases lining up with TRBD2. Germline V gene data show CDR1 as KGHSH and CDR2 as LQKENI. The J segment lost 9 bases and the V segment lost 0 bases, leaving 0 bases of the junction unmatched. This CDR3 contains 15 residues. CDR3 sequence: CASSPPGLAGGEQFF. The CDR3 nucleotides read TGTGCCAGCTCACCACCGGGACTAGCGGGAGGTGAGCAGTTCTTC.

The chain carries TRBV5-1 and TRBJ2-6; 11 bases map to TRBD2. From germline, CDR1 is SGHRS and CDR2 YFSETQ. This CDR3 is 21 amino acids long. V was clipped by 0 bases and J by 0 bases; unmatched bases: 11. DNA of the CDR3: TGCGCCAGCAGCTTGGGACTAGCGGGAACAGGAGGGCCCTCTGGGGCCAACGTCCTGACTTTC. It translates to CASSLGLAGTGGPSGANVLTF.

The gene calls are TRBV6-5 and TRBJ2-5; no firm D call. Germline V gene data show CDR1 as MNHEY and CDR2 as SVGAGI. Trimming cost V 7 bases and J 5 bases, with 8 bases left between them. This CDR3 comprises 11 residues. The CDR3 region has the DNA TGTGCCAGCAATACGGGCGAGACCCAGTACTTC. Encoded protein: CASNTGETQYF.

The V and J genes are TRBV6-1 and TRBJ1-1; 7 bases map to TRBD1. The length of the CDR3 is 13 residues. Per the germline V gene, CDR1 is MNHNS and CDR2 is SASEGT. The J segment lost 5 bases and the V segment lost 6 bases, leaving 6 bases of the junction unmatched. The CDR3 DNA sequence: TGTGCCAGCAGCGTGACAGGGAGGACTGAAGCTTTCTTT. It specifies CASSVTGRTEAFF.

The DNA for the CDR3 is TGTGCCAGCAGTGAAGCAGGCAGGACAGGTGGAAACACCATATATTTT. Protein product: CASSEAGRTGGNTIYF. V usage is TRBV6-1 and J usage is TRBJ1-3; the match to TRBD1 covers 7 bases. Germline assignment: CDR1 MNHNS and CDR2 SASEGT. The CDR3 covers 16 residues. V gave up 0 bases and J gave up 3 bases; unmatched junction bases: 5.

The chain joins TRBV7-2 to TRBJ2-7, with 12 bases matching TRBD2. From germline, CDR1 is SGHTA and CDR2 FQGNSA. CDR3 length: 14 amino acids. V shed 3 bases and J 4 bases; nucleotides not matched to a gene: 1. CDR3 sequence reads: CASSLTSGRYEQYF. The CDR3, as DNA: TGTGCCAGCAGCTTGACTAGCGGGAGATACGAGCAGTACTTC. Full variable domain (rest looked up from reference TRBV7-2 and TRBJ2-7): GAGVSQSPSNKVTEKGKDVELRCDPISGHTALYWYRQSLGQGLEFLIYFQGNSAPDKSGLPSDRFSAERTGGSVSTLTIQRTQQEDSAVYLCASSLTSGRYEQYFGPGTRLTVT.

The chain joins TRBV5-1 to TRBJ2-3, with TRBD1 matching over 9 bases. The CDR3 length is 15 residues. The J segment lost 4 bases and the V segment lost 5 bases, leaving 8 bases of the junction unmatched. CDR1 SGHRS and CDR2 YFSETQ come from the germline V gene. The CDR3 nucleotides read TGCGCCAGCAGGTCTTCGGGACAGGGCGCAGATACGCAGTATTTT. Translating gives CASRSSGQGADTQYF.

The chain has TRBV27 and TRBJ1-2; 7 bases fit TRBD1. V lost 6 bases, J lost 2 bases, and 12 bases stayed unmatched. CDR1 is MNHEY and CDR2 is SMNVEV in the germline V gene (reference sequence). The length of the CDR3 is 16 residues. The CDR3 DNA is TGTGCCAGCAGCCTGATCAGGACAGGAGGGAACTATGGCTACACCTTC. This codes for CASSLIRTGGNYGYTF.